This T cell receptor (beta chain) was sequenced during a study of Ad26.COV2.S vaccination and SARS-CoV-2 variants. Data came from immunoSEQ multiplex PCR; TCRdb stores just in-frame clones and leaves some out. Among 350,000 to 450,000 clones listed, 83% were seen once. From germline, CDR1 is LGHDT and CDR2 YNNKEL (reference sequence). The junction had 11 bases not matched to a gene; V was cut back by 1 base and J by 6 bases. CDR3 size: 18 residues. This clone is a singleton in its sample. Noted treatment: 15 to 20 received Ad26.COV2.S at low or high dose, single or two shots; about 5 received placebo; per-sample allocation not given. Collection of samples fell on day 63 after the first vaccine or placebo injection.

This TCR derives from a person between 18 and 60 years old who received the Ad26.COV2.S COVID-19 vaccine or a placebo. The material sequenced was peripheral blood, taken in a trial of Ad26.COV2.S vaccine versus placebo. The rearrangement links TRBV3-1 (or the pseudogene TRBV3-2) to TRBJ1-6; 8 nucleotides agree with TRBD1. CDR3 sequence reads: CASSQGTGWAAGNSPLHF. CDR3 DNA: TGTGCCAGCAGCCAAGGGACAGGGTGGGCGGCTGGTAATTCACCCCTCCACTTT.